This note documents a single T cell receptor (beta chain) sequence. CDR3 length equals 13 residues. These data originate in a study of blood T cell repertoires in COVID-19. Assay: immunoSEQ multiplex PCR; the TCRdb copy retains only in-frame clones and omits some. The profile covers a few hundred thousand clones, with roughly 90% appearing a single time and about 1.7% taken by the ten largest. The clonotype was recovered from a woman younger than 45 who had recovered from COVID-19. The chain combines TRBV21-1 with TRBJ2-2; the table's TRBD1 call for D was not verified on the DNA. TRBV21-1 is classified as a pseudogene. Sequencing was performed on PBMCs or T cells enriched from blood (not recorded which). CDR3 nucleotides: TGTGCCAGCAGAGGACAGGGGCTTCGGGAGCTGTTTTTT. It encodes CASRGQGLRELFF.